This TCR beta chain was found in a study of memory CD4+ T cells and cytomegalovirus serostatus. About the research overall: This sample comes from healthy Belgian adults, fewer than ten CMV seropositive, roughly 22 seronegative.

Overall study results and limits: Of 150 to 200 reported CMV TCRbeta sequences, 65 to 85 were found in memory CD4+ repertoires.

A note on this clone: Antigen specificity is unknown.

Single viable CD3+CD4+CD8-CD45RO+ cells were sorted as the memory CD4+ T cells. Germline V lookup: CDR1 LNHDA, CDR2 SQIVND (reference sequence). CDR3 size: 12 residues. V was clipped by 9 bases and J by 6 bases, with 11 bases between them. Assay used: immunoSEQ multiplex PCR; TCRdb lists only in-frame clones, some missing. The sample shows under 50,000 clones, around 78% of them seen only once. The chain joins TRBV19 to TRBJ1-4; weak D call: TRBD1 (5 bases). The sequence was collected from an adult in good health and CMV-seronegative. Sequencing input: memory CD4+ T cells from blood. CDR3 residues: CASAVGDEKLFF. CDR3 nucleotides: TGTGCCAGCGCGGTGGGGGATGAAAAACTGTTTTTT.